Here is one TCR beta chain with its context. The antigen is not known. TCR alpha and TCR beta cDNA libraries carrying sample barcodes and UMIs were produced by 5'RACE using constant-segment primers. TCRdb re-derived calls from the 5' RACE reads in MiXCR, one entry per CDR3 protein. The profile covers roughly 250,000 distinct CDR3 sequences, with about 15% appearing a single time and approximately 3.4% taken by the ten largest. The data belong to a study of T-cell memory formation after mild COVID-19. In the study overall: Among the donors, TCR clusters were largely specific to each donor. Overall study results and limits: Contracting clones from day 15 to 85 showed balanced CD4/CD8; later expanders favored CD4+.

Trimming cost V 1 base and J 0 bases, with 8 bases left between them. The CDR3 sequence is 15 residues long. Germline V gives CDR1 LGHNA, CDR2 YSLEER. The sample comprised PBMCs or a T cell subset sorted from them (not recorded which). The V call is TRBV4-3, the J call TRBJ2-3, with D uncertain. The source of this sequence is a man between 18 and 35 years old who had mild COVID-19 (a few samples of this study predate the infection). Cell type and time point are not known. The DNA of the CDR3 is TGCGCCAGCAGCCAAGGAGATGGGAGCACAGATACGCAGTATTTT. Protein: CASSQGDGSTDTQYF.